One and the same sample provided the 21 T cell receptor beta chains below, sequenced in a study of T-cell memory formation after mild COVID-19. TCRdb recomputed calls from the 5' RACE reads with MiXCR, one row per CDR3 protein. The table lists under 550,000 distinct CDR3 sequences, 15% to 20% of them singletons, with 10% to 15% in the top ten. Sequencing input: PBMCs or a T cell subset sorted from them (not recorded which). Receptor source: an adult woman who had mild COVID-19 (a few samples of this study predate the infection). Cell type and time point are not known.

This clonotype has more than one count but fewer than ten. The chain combines TRBV12-3 or TRBV12-4 with TRBJ1-2; 7 bases agree with TRBD1. The V and J ends lost 1 base and 7 bases, in that order; junction bases with no gene match: 12. The CDR3 is 16 amino acids. The CDR3 loop is CASSLDRRVAGGGYTF. CDR3 coding DNA: TGTGCCAGCAGTTTAGATCGACGGGTTGCAGGGGGTGGCTACACCTTC.

This chain joins TRBV7-8 and TRBJ2-2; D gene uncertain. V lost 1 base and J lost 1, with 7 bases in between. The germline V gene has CDR1 SGHVS and CDR2 FQNEAQ. The CDR3 consists of 15 residues. The CDR3 DNA reads TGTGCCAGCAGCTTAGTTAACAGGAACACCGGGGAGCTGTTTTTT. Its translation is CASSLVNRNTGELFF.

This clonotype was observed a handful of times. The chain is built from TRBV7-9 and TRBJ2-3, with D tentatively TRBD1 (6 bases). V was clipped by 4 bases and J by 3 bases, with 14 bases between them. Germline CDR1 reads SEHNR; CDR2 reads FQNEAQ (reference sequence). This CDR3 contains 15 residues. For the CDR3, the DNA is TGTGCCAGCAGCTCCTCCCCCAGGGGTACAGATACGCAGTATTTT. It encodes CASSSSPRGTDTQYF.

This clonotype was recorded a few times. The chain recombines TRBV11-2 with TRBJ2-7; a possible D gene is TRBD2 (6 bases). Trimming cost V 1 base and J 5 bases, with 15 bases left between them. The CDR3 is made up of 15 amino acids. CDR1 is SGHAT, CDR2 FQNNGV, per germline. The CDR3 reads CASSLVGGRGHEQYF. The CDR3 nucleotides are TGTGCCAGCAGCTTAGTCGGGGGTCGTGGGCACGAGCAGTACTTC.

Only a few counts were recorded for this clonotype. V and J are TRBV10-3 and TRBJ2-1; D gene ambiguous. The CDR3 extends over 17 amino acids. Germline CDR1 is ENHRY and CDR2 is SYGVKD. The V and J ends lost 0 bases and 0 bases respectively, with 12 bases between them. The CDR3 coding sequence is TGTGCCATCAGTGAGTCGACTTACCGATACTCCTACAATGAGCAGTTCTTC. It is translated as CAISESTYRYSYNEQFF.

Written as DNA, the CDR3 is TGTGCCAGCAGCACTGTCTACGAGCAGTACTTC. It encodes CASSTVYEQYF. The V call is TRBV3-1, the J call TRBJ2-7; no definite D call. The CDR3 has 11 residues. Trimming removed 5 bases from V and 3 bases from J, with 5 bases in between. Germline CDR1 and CDR2: LGHDT and YNNKEL (reference sequence).

The chain carries TRBV27 and TRBJ2-1; tentatively, D is TRBD1 or TRBD2 (5 bases each). The CDR3 runs to 12 residues. Per the germline V gene, CDR1 is MNHEY and CDR2 is SMNVEV (reference sequence). V lost 2 bases and J 8 bases, leaving 7 bases between the germline ends. The CDR3 nucleotides are TGTGCCAGCAGTTTAATGGGGGATGAGCAGTTCTTC. Translation: CASSLMGDEQFF.

At least ten counts were recorded for this clonotype. The chain carries TRBV12-3 or TRBV12-4 and TRBJ2-3; D not certain. Trimming left V 3 bases short and J 8 bases short, with 6 bases between. The CDR3 covers 11 residues. The CDR3 here is CASSLVGTQYF. CDR3 in DNA: TGTGCCAGCAGTTTGGTGGGTACGCAGTATTTT.

Written as DNA, the CDR3 is TGTGCCAGCAGCCAAGGACCTAGCGGGGGAAACCCTTCAGATACGCAGTATTTT. Protein product: CASSQGPSGGNPSDTQYF. The chain couples TRBV4-2 to TRBJ2-3; 10 bases align to TRBD2. V shed 1 base, J shed 4 bases, and the junction held 11 bases outside the gene matches. The CDR3 has 18 amino acids. Germline values: CDR1 LGHNA, CDR2 YNFKEQ.

Only a few counts were recorded for this clonotype. The chain employs TRBV27 and TRBJ2-3; 14 nucleotides line up with TRBD2. This CDR3 comprises 21 residues. Trimming at V came to 3 bases and at J to 0 bases, leaving 14 bases not matched to a gene. From germline, CDR1 is MNHEY and CDR2 SMNVEV (reference sequence). In DNA form, the CDR3 reads TGTGCCAGCAGTTTCCGACTAGCGGGAGGGTCCGACGCCACAAGCACAGATACGCAGTATTTT. This gives the protein CASSFRLAGGSDATSTDTQYF.

The V and J genes are TRBV11-3 and TRBJ1-1, with D possibly matching TRBD1 (5 bases). CDR1 is SGHNT, CDR2 YENEEA, per germline. CDR3 size: 12 residues. The V gene lost 3 bases and the J gene lost 6 bases, with 8 bases spanning the gap. In DNA form, the CDR3 reads TGTGCCAGCAGCTTCCCGACAGCTGAAGCTTTCTTT. Its protein product is CASSFPTAEAFF.

This clonotype was seen only a few times. The J gene is TRBJ1-1, the V gene TRBV11-2; D perhaps matches TRBD1 (6 bases). The V end was cut by 5 bases, the J end by 7 bases, with 17 bases between. The CDR3 contains 14 residues. Germline CDR1 is SGHAT and CDR2 is FQNNGV. The CDR3 coding sequence is TGTGCCAGCAGCACCCGAACAGGGAAAGATGAAGCTTTCTTT. This sequence encodes CASSTRTGKDEAFF.

The chain couples TRBV27 to TRBJ2-7; TRBD1 aligns across 9 bases. Looked up from germline, CDR1 is MNHEY and CDR2 is SMNVEV (reference sequence). The CDR3 spans 15 residues. V was clipped by 6 bases and J by 5 bases; unmatched bases: 11. CDR3 in amino acids: CASREYRDRVHEQYF. The CDR3 DNA follows: TGTGCCAGCAGAGAATACCGGGACAGGGTCCACGAGCAGTACTTC.

This clonotype was picked up a small number of times. The rearrangement links TRBV12-3 or TRBV12-4 to TRBJ1-5; D call uncertain. V lost 1 base and J 7 bases, leaving 8 bases between the germline ends. This CDR3 contains 13 residues. The CDR3 protein is CASSLVVEQPQHF. The CDR3 DNA follows: TGTGCCAGCAGTTTAGTGGTGGAACAGCCCCAGCATTTT.

The chain joins TRBV25-1 to TRBJ1-3; TRBD1 is a possible D gene (5 bases). The germline V gene encodes CDR1 MGHDK and CDR2 SYGVNS. V was trimmed by 3 bases and J by 2 bases, leaving 17 bases between them. The CDR3 runs to 17 residues. The CDR3 DNA sequence: TGTGCCAGCAGTGATCAGGGCAGGGATATCGCTGGAAACACCATATATTTT. Protein: CASSDQGRDIAGNTIYF.

The chain employs TRBV3-1 and TRBJ2-1; D uncertain. V gave up 3 bases and J gave up 6 bases, with 6 bases separating them. Germline values: CDR1 LGHDT, CDR2 YNNKEL (reference sequence). There are 12 residues in the CDR3. The CDR3 DNA sequence: TGTGCCAGCAGCCATGAGCCCAATGAGCAGTTCTTC. The encoded protein is CASSHEPNEQFF.

The rearrangement uses TRBV7-3 and TRBJ1-6, with TRBD1 as a possible D gene (5 bases). Per the germline V gene, CDR1 is SGHTA and CDR2 is FQGTGA. The CDR3 runs to 17 residues. V lost 6 bases and J lost 6, with 21 bases in between. The CDR3 protein is CASRGIIGGTTNSPLHF. The CDR3 region has the DNA TGTGCCAGCAGGGGGATAATCGGGGGGACCACTAATTCACCCCTCCACTTT.

The chain combines TRBV24-1 with TRBJ2-1, with 10 nucleotides matching TRBD2. Germline V CDR1 and CDR2: KGHDR, SFDVKD. V lost 3 bases, J lost 6 bases, and 7 bases stayed unmatched. The CDR3 contains 16 residues. The CDR3: CATSDPGLAEANEQFF. CDR3 bases: TGTGCCACCAGTGATCCCGGACTAGCGGAGGCCAATGAGCAGTTCTTC.

A few counts support this clonotype. The chain is built from TRBV24-1 and TRBJ2-7, with D perhaps given as TRBD1 or TRBD2 (5 bases each). The ends were cut back, 5 bases at V and 2 bases at J, with 21 bases in the middle. Per the germline V gene, CDR1 is KGHDR and CDR2 is SFDVKD. The CDR3 runs to 17 residues. The CDR3 sequence: CATSVHRPPGYTYEQYF. The DNA of the CDR3 is TGTGCCACCAGTGTTCACAGGCCCCCGGGGTACACCTACGAGCAGTACTTC.

This clonotype appeared a few times. The chain uses TRBV6-4 and TRBJ2-1; 9 bases match TRBD2. Germline CDR1 and CDR2: MRHNA and SNTAGT. The CDR3 runs 15 residues. Trimming removed 7 bases from V and 0 bases from J; junction bases left unmatched: 4. Written as DNA, the CDR3 is TGTGCCAGCAAGCCGACTAGCGGCTCCTACAATGAGCAGTTCTTC. Its translation is CASKPTSGSYNEQFF.

The chain combines TRBV7-2 with TRBJ1-2; D not certain. V dropped 1 base and J dropped 7 bases, with 7 bases sitting between them. The CDR3 totals 12 residues. Per germline, CDR1 SGHTA and CDR2 FQGNSA. The CDR3 region is CASSLDWAGYTF. In DNA, the CDR3 is TGTGCCAGCAGCTTAGATTGGGCTGGCTACACCTTC.